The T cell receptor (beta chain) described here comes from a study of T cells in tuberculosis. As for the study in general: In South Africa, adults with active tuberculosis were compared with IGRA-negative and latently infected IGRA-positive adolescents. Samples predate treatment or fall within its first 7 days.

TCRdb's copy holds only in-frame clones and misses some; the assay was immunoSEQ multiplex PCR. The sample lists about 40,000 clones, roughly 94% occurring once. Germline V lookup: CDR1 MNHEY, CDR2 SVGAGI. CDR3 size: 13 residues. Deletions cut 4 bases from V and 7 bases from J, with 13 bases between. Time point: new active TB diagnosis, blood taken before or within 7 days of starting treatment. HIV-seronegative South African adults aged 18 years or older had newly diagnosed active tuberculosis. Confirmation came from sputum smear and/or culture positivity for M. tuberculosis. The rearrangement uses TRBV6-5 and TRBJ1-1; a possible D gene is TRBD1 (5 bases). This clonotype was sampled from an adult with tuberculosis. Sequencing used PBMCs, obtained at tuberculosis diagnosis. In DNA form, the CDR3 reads TGTGCCAGCAGTTCCCTTGACAGTATTGAAGCTTTCTTT. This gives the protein CASSSLDSIEAFF.